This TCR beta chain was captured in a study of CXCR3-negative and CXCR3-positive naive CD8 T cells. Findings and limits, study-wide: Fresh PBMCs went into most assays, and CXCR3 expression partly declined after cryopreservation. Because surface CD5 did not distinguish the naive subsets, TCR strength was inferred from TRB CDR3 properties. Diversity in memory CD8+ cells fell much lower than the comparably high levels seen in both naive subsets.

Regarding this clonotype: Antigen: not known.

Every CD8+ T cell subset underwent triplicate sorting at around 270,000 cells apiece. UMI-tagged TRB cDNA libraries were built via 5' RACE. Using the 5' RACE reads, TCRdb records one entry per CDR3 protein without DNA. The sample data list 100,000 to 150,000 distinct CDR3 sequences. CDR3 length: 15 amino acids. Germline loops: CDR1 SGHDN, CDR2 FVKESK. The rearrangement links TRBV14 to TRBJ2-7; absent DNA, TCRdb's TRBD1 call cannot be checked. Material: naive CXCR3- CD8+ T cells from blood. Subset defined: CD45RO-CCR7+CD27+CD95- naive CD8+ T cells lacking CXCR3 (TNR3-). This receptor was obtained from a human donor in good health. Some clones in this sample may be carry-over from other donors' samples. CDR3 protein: CASRMGQGARVEQYF.